These T cell receptor beta chains were read from a single sample in a study of shared clonotypes between healthy human individuals. Libraries were prepared by immunoSEQ multiplex PCR; TCRdb keeps only in-frame clonotypes and omits some of them. The sample has around 2.3 million clones, 95% seen once. Sequencing was done on a sample of naive CD4+ T cells sorted from blood. The receptors were gathered from a man aged 18 to 35 in good health. Each CDR3 is given with its conserved first and last residue. The order of the fields is clone size, J gene, D gene, V gene, CDR3 DNA, CDR3 protein. D genes are given only for firm matches. Clone size is shown for a subset of rows, as once, few, many or a class of expanded clone.

>once|TRBJ2-7|NA|TRBV6-1
TGTGCCAGCAGTGAACGGTCTTTTGGGAATGAGCAGTACTTC
CASSERSFGNEQYF
>NA|TRBJ2-1|NA|TRBV5-1
TGCGCCAGCAGCATAGGCGCCCCCCAGAGCAATGAGCAGTTCTTC
CASSIGAPQSNEQFF
>NA|TRBJ2-3|NA|TRBV6-5
TGTGCCAGCAGTTACGGCCCTAGCACAGATACGCAGTATTTT
CASSYGPSTDTQYF
>NA|TRBJ2-1|TRBD1|TRBV5-4
TGTGCCAGCAGCCGAGGGGACAGGGTTTCCAATGAGCAGTTCTTC
CASSRGDRVSNEQFF
>NA|TRBJ2-1|NA|TRBV27
TGTGCCAGCAGTTTCTCCGGGACTCCCTTAGCTTACAATGAGCAGTTCTTC
CASSFSGTPLAYNEQFF
>NA|TRBJ2-7|NA|TRBV2
TGTGCCAGCAGTCAGTCCAATGGGTACGAGCAGTACTTC
CASSQSNGYEQYF
>few|TRBJ1-6|NA|TRBV5-6
TGTGCCAGCAGCTTGACGACAGTTAATTCACCCCTCCACTTT
CASSLTTVNSPLHF
>NA|TRBJ2-7|NA|TRBV6-1
TGTGCCAGCAGTACCTACAGGGTCGGATCCTACGAGCAGTACTTC
CASSTYRVGSYEQYF
>NA|TRBJ2-5|NA|TRBV6-6
TGTGCCACTGGGGCCAACCAAGAGACCCAGTACTTC
CATGANQETQYF
>NA|TRBJ2-1|NA|TRBV9
TGTGCCAGCAGCGTAGCTCCTTGGGGTTCCTACAATGAGCAGTTCTTC
CASSVAPWGSYNEQFF
>NA|TRBJ1-5|NA|TRBV2
TGTGCCAGCAGTGAAGGTTGGCAAGGACAGCCCCAGCATTTT
CASSEGWQGQPQHF
>NA|TRBJ1-1|NA|TRBV4-1
TGCGCCAGCAGCCCAATGGGCGGGCTGAACACTGAAGCTTTCTTT
CASSPMGGLNTEAFF
>NA|TRBJ2-1|NA|TRBV18
TGTGCCAGCTCCCCCCCATCGGACTTACAAAAGCAGTTCTTC
CASSPPSDLQKQFF
>NA|TRBJ2-4|TRBD1|TRBV19
TGTGCCAGTAGTTCCGGACAGGGGATCAAAAACATTCAGTACTTC
CASSSGQGIKNIQYF
>once|TRBJ2-3|TRBD2|TRBV2
TGTGCCAGCAGTCGCCGGGACTACACAGATACGCAGTATTTT
CASSRRDYTDTQYF
>once|TRBJ1-2|NA|TRBV2
TGTGCCAGCAGTGATTCTGTGGTTGGCTACACCTTC
CASSDSVVGYTF
>NA|TRBJ2-7|NA|TRBV11-1
TGTGCCAGCAGCCTTCGTGGGGGTAGCTACGAGCAGTACTTC
CASSLRGGSYEQYF
>NA|TRBJ1-2|NA|TRBV18
TGTGCCAGCTCACCATTGGAGGGTGAGGGCTACACCTTC
CASSPLEGEGYTF
>NA|TRBJ2-3|TRBD2|TRBV4-1
TGCGCCAGCAGCCAAAGGACTAGCGGAACAGATACGCAGTATTTT
CASSQRTSGTDTQYF
>NA|TRBJ2-1|NA|TRBV6-4
TGTGCCAGCAGTGACTCAGAGGGGAAATACAATGAGCAGTTCTTC
CASSDSEGKYNEQFF
>NA|TRBJ1-2|NA|TRBV28
TGTGCCAGCAGTTCAGGACAAGTCGATAACTATGGCTACACCTTC
CASSSGQVDNYGYTF
>NA|TRBJ1-3|NA|TRBV5-1
TGCGCCAGCAGCTTGGATGGGGACTACTCTGGAAACACCATATATTTT
CASSLDGDYSGNTIYF
>once|TRBJ2-1|TRBD1|TRBV19
TGTGCCAGTAGTATGTGGGGACAGCCCATCTCCCAGCAGTTCTTC
CASSMWGQPISQQFF
>NA|TRBJ2-2|TRBD1|TRBV5-1
TGCGCCAGCAGCCCCAGACAGGGGAACACCGGGGAGCTGTTTTTT
CASSPRQGNTGELFF
>once|TRBJ2-1|NA|TRBV5-1
TGCGCCAGCAGCTTGGTTGGTAGTGAGACCTACAATGAGCAGTTCTTC
CASSLVGSETYNEQFF
>NA|TRBJ1-4|NA|TRBV4-3
TGCGCCAGCAGCCAAGTTGCGACAGAAAATGAAAAACTGTTTTTT
CASSQVATENEKLFF
>NA|TRBJ2-7|NA|TRBV6-6
TGTGCCAGCAGTTCGGCGGCGGCTCTGTACTTC
CASSSAAALYF
>NA|TRBJ2-5|NA|TRBV19
TGTGCCAGTAGTATGGAAGAGACCCAGTACTTC
CASSMEETQYF
>once|TRBJ1-2|TRBD1|TRBV5-1
TGCGCCAGCAGCGATCCCAGGGGGGACTATGGCTACACCTTC
CASSDPRGDYGYTF
>once|TRBJ1-5|NA|TRBV6-6
TGTGCCAGCAGTTACTCGAATGCGCCGAGTAATCAGCCCCAGCATTTT
CASSYSNAPSNQPQHF
>few|TRBJ1-1|NA|TRBV30
TGTGCCTGGAGGCTGGGGCTGAACACTGAAGCTTTCTTT
CAWRLGLNTEAFF
>NA|TRBJ1-2|NA|TRBV7-9
TGTGCCAGCAGCTCAAAGGGGGATAACTATGGCTACACCTTC
CASSSKGDNYGYTF
>NA|TRBJ2-6|TRBD1|TRBV4-3
TGCGCCAGCAGCCTAGACAGGGGTTCTGCCGGGGCCAACGTCCTGACTTTC
CASSLDRGSAGANVLTF
>NA|TRBJ1-3|NA|TRBV19
TGTGCCAGTACCCTTCAGCGAGGAGGATCTTACTCTGGAAACACCATATATTTT
CASTLQRGGSYSGNTIYF
>NA|TRBJ2-1|TRBD2|TRBV7-2
TGTGCCAGCAGCTTAGGTCCTAGCGGGGGGTCATATAATGAGCAGTTCTTC
CASSLGPSGGSYNEQFF
>NA|TRBJ2-7|NA|TRBV30
TGTGCCTGGAGTGTTAACAGCTACGAGCAGTACTTC
CAWSVNSYEQYF
>NA|TRBJ1-2|NA|TRBV6-1
TGTGCCAGCAGTGGTTTGGTCAAGGGTAGTAGTGGCTACACCTTC
CASSGLVKGSSGYTF
>NA|TRBJ2-5|NA|TRBV5-4
TGTGCTACTCGGCTCGGGGAGACCCAGTACTTC
CATRLGETQYF
>NA|TRBJ1-5|NA|TRBV28
TGTGCCACTAAAAAGACGGATGGTCAGCCCCAGCATTTT
CATKKTDGQPQHF